Described below is a single T cell receptor beta chain sequence and its context. Its target is unknown. The sample comes from a study of T cell responses to AZD1222 COVID-19 vaccine. J was trimmed by 5 bases and V by 6 bases; bases with no gene match: 10. Germline V gene lookup returns CDR1 LNHDA and CDR2 SQIVND (reference sequence). This CDR3 comprises 16 residues. Sequencing used immunoSEQ multiplex PCR; TCRdb keeps in-frame clones, though not all of them. The sample records approximately 68,000 clones, about 91% being singletons. Study outcomes and limitations: Females outnumbered males among donors, who were mostly white British; clonal diversity was possibly underestimated. Just a handful of AZD1222 recipients were seropositive at baseline.

Here the sequenced sample was peripheral blood, taken on day 0 of AZD1222 vaccination. The chain recombines TRBV19 with TRBJ2-2; TRBD1 matches at 9 bases. The TCR sequence derives from an adult in good health. Here the CDR3 DNA reads TGTGCCAGTAGACCACGAGGACAGGGGAATACCGGGGAGCTGTTTTTT. This translates into CASRPRGQGNTGELFF.